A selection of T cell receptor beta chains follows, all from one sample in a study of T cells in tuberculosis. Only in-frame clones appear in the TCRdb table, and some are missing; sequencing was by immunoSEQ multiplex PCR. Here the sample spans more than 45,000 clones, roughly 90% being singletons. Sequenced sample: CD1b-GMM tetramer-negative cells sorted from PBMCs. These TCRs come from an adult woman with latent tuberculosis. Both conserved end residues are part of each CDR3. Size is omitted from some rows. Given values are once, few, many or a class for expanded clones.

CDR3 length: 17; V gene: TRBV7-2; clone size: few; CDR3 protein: CASSLGSQTRGQNEQYF
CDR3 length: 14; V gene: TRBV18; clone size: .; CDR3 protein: CASSPSPIGETQYF
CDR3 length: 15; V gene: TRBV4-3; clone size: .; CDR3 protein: CASSPDRPRLYEQYF
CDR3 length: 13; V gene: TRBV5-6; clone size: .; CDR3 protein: CASSLTSRDTQYF
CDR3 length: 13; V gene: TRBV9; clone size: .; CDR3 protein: CASSRVPTGELFF
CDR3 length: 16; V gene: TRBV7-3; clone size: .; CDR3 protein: CASSSRVGRSYNEQFF
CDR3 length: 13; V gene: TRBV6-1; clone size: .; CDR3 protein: CASSDYYTGELFF
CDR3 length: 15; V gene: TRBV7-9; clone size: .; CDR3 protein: CASSLVGGQVYGYTF
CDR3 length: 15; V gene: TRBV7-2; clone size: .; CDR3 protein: CASSSGGAYNSPLHF
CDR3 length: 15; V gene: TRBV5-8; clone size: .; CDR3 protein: CASSLGQGRYNEQFF
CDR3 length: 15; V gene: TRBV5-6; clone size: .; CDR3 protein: CASSLSDRRGQPQHF
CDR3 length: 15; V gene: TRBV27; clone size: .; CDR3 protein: CASSLYSGGTDTQYF
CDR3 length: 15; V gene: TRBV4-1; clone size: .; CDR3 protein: CASSQELAVSYEQYF
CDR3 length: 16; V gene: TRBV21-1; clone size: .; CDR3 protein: CASSNIGQGPYVEQYF
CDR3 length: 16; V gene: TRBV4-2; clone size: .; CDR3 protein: CASSQNSGGNSYEQYF
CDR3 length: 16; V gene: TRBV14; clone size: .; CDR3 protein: CASSLLGLAGVNEQFF
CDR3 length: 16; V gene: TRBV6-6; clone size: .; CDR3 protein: CASSYVRQGAVEKLFF
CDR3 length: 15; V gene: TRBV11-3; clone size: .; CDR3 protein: CASSPDSGGRETQYF
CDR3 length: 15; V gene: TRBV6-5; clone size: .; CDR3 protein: CASSYERTGLGEQYF
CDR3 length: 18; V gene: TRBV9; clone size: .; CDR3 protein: CASSAISGSSSLYNEQFF
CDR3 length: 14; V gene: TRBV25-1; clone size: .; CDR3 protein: CASSSGTYNSPLHF
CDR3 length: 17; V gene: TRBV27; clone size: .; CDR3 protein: CASSSRMAGSGANVLTF
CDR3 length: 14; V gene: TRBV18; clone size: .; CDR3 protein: CASSPSSGGYGYTF
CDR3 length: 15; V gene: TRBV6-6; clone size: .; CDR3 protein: CASRTPTGGGHEQYF
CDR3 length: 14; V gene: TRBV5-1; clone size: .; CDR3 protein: CASSLNTPVDGYTF
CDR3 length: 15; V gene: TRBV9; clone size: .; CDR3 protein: CASSVRPGANTEAFF
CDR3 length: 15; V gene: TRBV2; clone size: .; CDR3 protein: CASSDTGDADTEAFF
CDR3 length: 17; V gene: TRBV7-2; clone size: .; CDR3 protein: CASSLEVAGGNTGELFF
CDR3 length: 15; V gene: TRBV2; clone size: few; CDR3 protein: CASSEFGQGEETQYF
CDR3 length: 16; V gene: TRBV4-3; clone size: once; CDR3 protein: CASSPSGTGETYEQYF
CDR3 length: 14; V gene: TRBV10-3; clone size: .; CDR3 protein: CAIRGTESNQPQHF
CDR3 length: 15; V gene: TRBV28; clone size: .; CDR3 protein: CASSWGVVSNQPQHF
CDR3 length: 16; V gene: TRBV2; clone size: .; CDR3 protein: CASSLDRALGNQPQHF
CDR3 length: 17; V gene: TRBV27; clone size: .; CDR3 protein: CASSHRDRGLDLTEAFF
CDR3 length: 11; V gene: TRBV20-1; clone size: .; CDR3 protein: CSAGTGIGYTF
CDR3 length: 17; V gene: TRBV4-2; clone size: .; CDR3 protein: CASSQPSGLEGAGELFF
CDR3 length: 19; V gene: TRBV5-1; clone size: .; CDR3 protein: CASSLAGPMGGSTGNTIYF
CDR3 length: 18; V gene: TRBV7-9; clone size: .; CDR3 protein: CASSLDNSLLATNEKLFF
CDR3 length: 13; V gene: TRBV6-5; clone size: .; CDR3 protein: CASSLRTNTEAFF
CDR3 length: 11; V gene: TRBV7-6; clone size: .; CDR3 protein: CASGAWETQYF